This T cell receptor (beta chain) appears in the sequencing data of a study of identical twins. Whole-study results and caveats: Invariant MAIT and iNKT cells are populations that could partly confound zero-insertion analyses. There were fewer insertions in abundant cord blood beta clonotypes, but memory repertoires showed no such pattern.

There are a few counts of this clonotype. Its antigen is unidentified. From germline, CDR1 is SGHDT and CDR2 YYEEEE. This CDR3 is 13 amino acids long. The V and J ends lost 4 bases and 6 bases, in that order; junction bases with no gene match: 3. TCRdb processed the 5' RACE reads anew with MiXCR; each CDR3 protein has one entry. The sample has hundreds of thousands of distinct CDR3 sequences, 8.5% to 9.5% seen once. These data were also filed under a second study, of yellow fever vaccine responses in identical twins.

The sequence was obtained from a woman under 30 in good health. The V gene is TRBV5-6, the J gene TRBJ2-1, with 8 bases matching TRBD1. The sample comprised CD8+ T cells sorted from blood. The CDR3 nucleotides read TGTGCCAGCAGCCGACAGGGGATCAATGAGCAGTTCTTC. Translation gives CASSRQGINEQFF.